This T cell receptor beta chain was captured by sequencing in a study of technical replicates of blood from a handful of donors. Some clones are missing from TCRdb's copy, which holds only in-frame ones; the method was immunoSEQ multiplex PCR. The sample gives approximately 76,000 clones, less than 98% of which show up once; more than 0.15% is in the top ten. The source material was T cells isolated from PBMCs. This TCR was sampled from a human donor in good health.

The CDR3, as DNA: TGTGCCAGTAGCCCCCGCCGGGAGCTAAACACAGATACGCAGTATTTT. This gives the protein CASSPRRELNTDTQYF. J is TRBJ2-3 and V is TRBV19; weak D call: TRBD2 (6 bases). The CDR3 has 16 residues. Germline values: CDR1 LNHDA, CDR2 SQIVND (reference sequence). V lost 6 bases to trimming and J lost 2 bases, with 18 bases between them.